This is a list of T cell receptor beta chains from one sample in a study of STAT3 mutations in large granular lymphocyte leukemia. Sequenced by immunoSEQ multiplex PCR; TCRdb stores in-frame clones only, minus some. Of several hundred clones listed, approximately 43% are singletons. The specimen was peripheral blood mononuclear cells. The source is a woman in her forties or fifties with T-cell large granular lymphocyte leukemia. Some clones in this sample may be carry-over from other donors' samples. Both conserved end residues are part of each CDR3. The D gene is left open where the match is weak. Size values are once, few and many counts, or a class for expanded clones, and some rows have none.

len	v_gene	j_gene	d_gene	abundance	CDR3aa	CDR3nt
11	TRBV5-4	TRBJ2-7	.	.	CASSLGYEQYF	TGTGCCAGCAGCTTGGGTTACGAGCAGTACTTC
14	TRBV30	TRBJ2-1	.	.	CAWSVNRGGSEQFF	TGTGCCTGGAGTGTAAATAGGGGGGGGAGTGAGCAGTTCTTC
12	TRBV18	TRBJ2-3	.	once	CASSPPKDTQYF	TGTGCCAGCTCACCACCGAAAGATACGCAGTATTTT
15	TRBV29-1	TRBJ2-7	.	.	CSVMPGGQGDNEQYF	TGCAGCGTCATGCCCGGAGGGCAGGGGGACAACGAGCAGTACTTC
16	TRBV18	TRBJ2-1	TRBD1	.	CASSLTGGAGKVEQFF	TGTGCCAGCTCCCTTACAGGGGGCGCGGGGAAGGTTGAGCAGTTCTTC
13	TRBV14	TRBJ1-2	TRBD1	.	CASSQTTGYGYTF	TGTGCCAGCAGCCAGACGACAGGGTATGGCTACACCTTC
16	TRBV5-8	TRBJ1-1	.	few	CASSFVLSTGNTEAFF	TGTGCCAGCAGCTTCGTGCTTAGTACAGGGAACACTGAAGCTTTCTTT
13	TRBV29-1	TRBJ2-7	.	.	CSVDGGSIYEQYF	TGCAGCGTTGATGGGGGGAGTATTTACGAGCAGTACTTC
12	TRBV9	TRBJ2-1	.	few	CASSSPLNEQFF	TGTGCCAGCAGCTCCCCCCTCAATGAGCAGTTCTTC
16	TRBV7-2	TRBJ2-5	TRBD1	.	CASSFEDRDLRETQYF	TGTGCCAGCAGCTTCGAAGACAGGGACCTCCGGGAGACCCAGTACTTC
10	TRBV4-2	TRBJ2-1	.	.	CASGYNEQFF	TGTGCCAGCGGATACAATGAGCAGTTCTTC
13	TRBV5-4	TRBJ2-7	TRBD1	few	CASTFGTGYEQYF	TGTGCCAGCACCTTCGGGACAGGCTACGAGCAGTACTTC
15	TRBV14	TRBJ2-1	TRBD2	.	CASSQGLAGFNEQFF	TGTGCCAGCAGCCAGGGACTAGCGGGTTTCAATGAGCAGTTCTTC